The 30 T cell receptor beta chains below were found in one sample sequenced in a study of T cell changes during pregnancy in multiple sclerosis. Using immunoSEQ multiplex PCR, the repertoire was profiled, and TCRdb retains in-frame clones only, with some absent. The top ten clones hold less than 0.7% of a sample with about 45,000 clones, about 89% of them seen once. Sequenced here: CD4+ T cells from peripheral blood mononuclear cells, sampled in the first trimester of pregnancy. Source of these receptors: a female donor with multiple sclerosis, enrolled in a pregnancy study.

The chain carries TRBV30 and TRBJ1-4; 8 bases map to TRBD1. Germline V gives CDR1 GTSNPN, CDR2 SVGIG (reference sequence). The CDR3 runs to 15 residues. V trimming: 0 bases; J trimming: 7 bases; junction bases outside the gene matches: 7. This CDR3 reads CAWSVQGGPTEKLFF. The CDR3 DNA reads as TGTGCCTGGAGTGTACAGGGGGGACCCACTGAAAAACTGTTTTTT.

The chain uses TRBV27 and TRBJ1-2; tentative D call: TRBD1 (6 bases). CDR1 MNHEY and CDR2 SMNVEV come from the germline V gene (reference sequence). V gave up 10 bases and J gave up 4 bases, with 16 bases separating them. This CDR3 is built from 13 residues. CDR3 nucleotide sequence: TGTGCCACTGGGGACCGCAGGGGCTATGGCTACACCTTC. Its protein is CATGDRRGYGYTF.

The chain uses TRBV7-9 and TRBJ2-1; D possibly corresponds to TRBD2 (6 bases). Germline V CDR1 and CDR2: SEHNR, FQNEAQ (reference sequence). The ends were cut back, 1 base at V and 7 bases at J, with 17 bases in the middle. The CDR3 is made up of 16 amino acids. Here the CDR3 DNA reads TGTGCCAGCAGCTTAGAAGTGTTTGGGAGGAGTAATGAGCAGTTCTTC. It yields the protein CASSLEVFGRSNEQFF.

The chain is built from TRBV28 and TRBJ2-2; D ambiguous. The CDR3 has 12 amino acids. Deletions cut 7 bases from V and 3 bases from J, with 6 bases between. Germline assignment: CDR1 MDHEN and CDR2 SYDVKM. The CDR3 protein is CASIGYTGELFF. Here the CDR3 DNA reads TGTGCCAGCATCGGGTACACCGGGGAGCTGTTTTTT.

This chain joins TRBV10-3 and TRBJ1-5; D gene uncertain. This CDR3 contains 19 residues. Germline V gene lookup returns CDR1 ENHRY and CDR2 SYGVKD. Trimming removed 0 bases at V and 2 bases at J, with 20 bases between. CDR3 in DNA: TGTGCCATCAGTGAGTCCCCCCTTGAGGGCCATCGAGGCAATCAGCCCCAGCATTTT. Its protein product is CAISESPLEGHRGNQPQHF.

This clone appeared a single time. The chain employs TRBV29-1 and TRBJ2-7; 8 nucleotides align to TRBD2. The CDR3 sequence is 15 residues long. Germline V gene sequence: CDR1 SQVTM, CDR2 ANQGSEA. J was trimmed by 1 base and V by 2 bases; bases with no gene match: 7. As DNA, the CDR3 is TGCAGCGTTGAACTCAGCGGGAGTCATTCCTACGAGCAGTACTTC. Translated, it gives CSVELSGSHSYEQYF.

The gene calls are TRBV4-1 and TRBJ2-7; TRBD2 agrees at 12 bases. The ends lost 0 bases at V and 4 bases at J; junction bases unmatched: 7. This CDR3 has 17 residues. The germline V gene encodes CDR1 MGHRA and CDR2 YSYEKL. CDR3 residues: CASSQDPLAGGLYEQYF. The CDR3, as DNA: TGCGCCAGCAGCCAAGACCCACTAGCGGGAGGACTTTACGAGCAGTACTTC.

This clone was seen only a few times. The chain is built from TRBV10-3 and TRBJ1-1; D not resolved. This CDR3 is built from 13 residues. V lost 3 bases and J lost 0, with 5 bases in between. Per germline, CDR1 ENHRY and CDR2 SYGVKD. This CDR3 is CAISDRLNTEAFF. The DNA of the CDR3 is TGTGCCATCAGTGACAGGTTGAACACTGAAGCTTTCTTT.

The gene calls are TRBV7-9 and TRBJ2-2; 7 bases agree with TRBD1. This CDR3 is 14 amino acids long. Losses at the gene ends were 5 bases for V and 7 bases for J; bases not matched to a gene: 7. The germline gives CDR1 SEHNR, CDR2 FQNEAQ (reference sequence). The CDR3 DNA reads as TGTGCCAGCAGCCCAGACAGGGTTAGCGGGGAGCTGTTTTTT. This codes for CASSPDRVSGELFF.

The genes are TRBV10-3 and TRBJ2-4; TRBD2 is a possible D gene (7 bases). CDR3 size: 14 residues. Trimming shortened V by 8 bases and J by 6 bases, and 17 bases separated the two germline ends. CDR1 and CDR2 (germline): ENHRY, SYGVKD. The CDR3 coding sequence is TGTGCCATCCGCGGGGGCAAATTAGGAAACATTCAGTACTTC. As protein: CAIRGGKLGNIQYF.

The chain joins TRBV2 to TRBJ1-4, with a possible D match to TRBD1 (5 bases). V lost 6 bases and J 0 bases, leaving 14 bases between the germline ends. The CDR3 is 16 amino acids. Germline CDR1 is SNHLY and CDR2 is FYNNEI. CDR3 in amino acids: CASSRPDSATNEKLFF. CDR3 in DNA: TGTGCCAGCAGCCGCCCCGACAGTGCAACTAATGAAAAACTGTTTTTT. Complete variable domain (other parts from reference TRBV2 and TRBJ1-4): EPEVTQTPSHQVTQMGQEVILRCVPISNHLYFYWYRQILGQKVEFLVSFYNNEISEKSEIFDDQFSVERPDGSNFTLKIRSTKLEDSAMYFCASSRPDSATNEKLFFGSGTQLSVL.

This chain connects TRBV6-5 to TRBJ1-1; perhaps TRBD1 as D (6 bases). V lost 4 bases to trimming and J lost 1 base, with 16 bases between them. This CDR3 has 16 residues. Germline-derived CDR1 and CDR2 are MNHEY and SVGAGI. CDR3 amino acids: CASSLVGGQTNTEAFF. As DNA, the CDR3 is TGTGCCAGCAGTTTAGTGGGGGGGCAGACGAACACTGAAGCTTTCTTT.

Here the CDR3 DNA reads TGTGCCTGGAGTGGAGAGGATGAGACCCAGTACTTC. Translating it yields CAWSGEDETQYF. This chain uses TRBV30 with TRBJ2-5, with unresolved D. V dropped 1 base and J dropped 5 bases, with 8 bases sitting between them. The germline CDR1 and CDR2 sequences are GTSNPN and SVGIG (reference sequence). The CDR3 runs to 12 residues.

V gene TRBV5-1 combines with J gene TRBJ2-7; 8 nucleotides line up with TRBD1. The CDR3 length is 13 residues. Germline-derived CDR1 and CDR2 are SGHRS and YFSETQ. V lost 1 base to trimming and J lost 5 bases; unmatched junction nucleotides: 2. The CDR3 coding sequence is TGCGCCAGCAGCTTGTTGGACAGGGACGAGCAGTACTTC. It codes for CASSLLDRDEQYF.

The chain carries TRBV4-2 and TRBJ1-3; possible D gene TRBD1, 5 bases. Germline values: CDR1 LGHNA, CDR2 YNFKEQ. The CDR3 has 16 residues. V was clipped by 2 bases and J by 4 bases, with 15 bases between them. In DNA, the CDR3 is TGTGCCAGCAGCCAAATGAGCGGGGGGAGAGGAAACACCATATATTTT. It yields the protein CASSQMSGGRGNTIYF.

The chain recombines TRBV28 with TRBJ2-2; the D gene is possibly TRBD2 (6 bases). This CDR3 spans 15 amino acids. The V gene's germline CDR1 is MDHEN and CDR2 SYDVKM. V was shortened by 5 bases and J by 3 bases, with 13 bases between the two germline ends. The CDR3 region is CASSPPGLDTGELFF. CDR3 DNA: TGTGCCAGCAGTCCACCGGGACTTGACACCGGGGAGCTGTTTTTT.

The genes are TRBV7-9 and TRBJ2-7; D is unclear. With 5 bases removed from V and 4 bases from J, the gap between germline ends came to 15 bases. This CDR3 has 14 amino acids. CDR1 is SEHNR and CDR2 is FQNEAQ in the germline V gene (reference sequence). The CDR3 DNA follows: TGTGCCAGCAGCCCAGGCGACGGTTATTACGAGCAGTACTTC. It translates to CASSPGDGYYEQYF.

The rearrangement links TRBV29-1 to TRBJ1-2; 9 nucleotides line up with TRBD1. The CDR3 has 13 residues. V lost 3 bases, J lost 2 bases, and 1 base stayed unmatched. From germline, CDR1 is SQVTM and CDR2 ANQGSEA. CDR3 protein: CSVEDRGNYGYTF. The CDR3, as DNA: TGCAGCGTTGAGGACAGGGGAAACTATGGCTACACCTTC.

The chain has TRBV6-5 and TRBJ1-1, with unresolved D. The CDR3 extends over 11 amino acids. Germline V CDR1 and CDR2: MNHEY, SVGAGI. Between the trimmed V and J ends, which lost 10 bases and 7 bases, there was a span of 13 bases. CDR3 in DNA: TGTGCCACCACGGGTGACGGTGAAGCTTTCTTT. Translating it yields CATTGDGEAFF.

V usage is TRBV7-9 and J usage is TRBJ2-7, with 7 positions matching TRBD1. CDR3 length: 16 residues. V gave up 5 bases and J gave up 5 bases; unmatched junction bases: 15. Germline V gene sequence: CDR1 SEHNR, CDR2 FQNEAQ (reference sequence). CDR3 region: CASSQTTVVGGNEQYF. The DNA of the CDR3 is TGTGCCAGCAGCCAGACCACCGTAGTAGGGGGCAACGAGCAGTACTTC.

V gene TRBV12-5 combines with J gene TRBJ2-7; D ambiguous. The germline gives CDR1 LGHNT, CDR2 FRNRAP. The CDR3 length is 14 residues. The V end was cut by 6 bases, the J end by 2 bases, with 14 bases between. CDR3 sequence (DNA): TGTGCTAGTGGCACTTCTTTGTCCCCCTACGAGCAGTACTTC. Residues: CASGTSLSPYEQYF.

The genes are TRBV6-4 and TRBJ2-1; perhaps TRBD2 as D (6 bases). V lost 0 bases, J lost 0 bases, and 21 bases lay in between. The CDR3 covers 20 residues. The germline gives CDR1 MRHNA, CDR2 SNTAGT. CDR3 sequence: CASSDSERLVGGSSYNEQFF. The CDR3 coding sequence is TGTGCCAGCAGTGACTCTGAAAGACTAGTGGGGGGTAGCTCCTACAATGAGCAGTTCTTC.

This rearrangement joins TRBV28 to TRBJ2-7, with 8 positions matching TRBD2. Trimming removed 6 bases from V and 4 bases from J; junction bases left unmatched: 14. This CDR3 is built from 16 residues. Germline CDR1 MDHEN, CDR2 SYDVKM. DNA for the CDR3: TGTGCCAGCAGCCCTTCGGGGGGGGGCGGGGGGTACGAGCAGTACTTC. This encodes CASSPSGGGGGYEQYF.

This clone was counted a single time. The V call is TRBV7-6, the J call TRBJ2-1; 11 bases agree with TRBD1. Germline trimming cut 1 base from V and 11 bases from J; bases unmatched to any gene: 7. Germline values: CDR1 SGHVS, CDR2 FNYEAQ. The CDR3 consists of 15 residues. Written as DNA, the CDR3 is TGTGCCAGCAGCTTAGGGACAGGGGGCATCGAAAAGCAGTTCTTC. Translation: CASSLGTGGIEKQFF.

V is TRBV5-1 and J is TRBJ1-1; D gene unclear. Per the germline V gene, CDR1 is SGHRS and CDR2 is YFSETQ. Trimming stripped 4 bases from V and 5 bases from J, with 15 bases between. The CDR3 contains 14 residues. The CDR3 nucleotides read TGCGCCAGCAGCCAGGATGAAGGTGGGACTGAAGCTTTCTTT. Protein sequence: CASSQDEGGTEAFF. Complete variable domain (other parts from reference TRBV5-1 and TRBJ1-1): KAGVTQTPRYLIKTRGQQVTLSCSPISGHRSVSWYQQTPGQGLQFLFEYFSETQRNKGNFPGRFSGRQFSNSRSEMNVSTLELGDSALYLCASSQDEGGTEAFFGQGTRLTVV.

The rearrangement joins TRBV6-6 to TRBJ1-1; 9 bases align to TRBD1. The CDR3 totals 14 residues. Losses at the gene ends were 6 bases for V and 6 bases for J; bases not matched to a gene: 8. The germline CDR1 and CDR2 sequences are MNHNY and SVGAGI (reference sequence). The chain's CDR3 is CASRGQGAEPEAFF. CDR3 DNA sequence: TGTGCCAGCAGGGGACAGGGTGCGGAACCTGAAGCTTTCTTT.

The chain carries TRBV7-5 and TRBJ2-7; the table names TRBD1, a call not compared with the DNA. TRBV7-5 is a known pseudogene. This CDR3 is 15 amino acids long. Here the CDR3 reads CVRSSAGTGSLEQYF. For the CDR3, the DNA is TGTGTCAGAAGCTCGGCCGGGACAGGGAGTCTCGAGCAGTACTTC.

The rearrangement links TRBV19 to TRBJ2-1, with D possibly being TRBD2 (6 bases). With 10 bases removed from V and 4 bases from J, the gap between germline ends came to 17 bases. Germline V gene lookup returns CDR1 LNHDA and CDR2 SQIVND (reference sequence). CDR3 size: 14 residues. CDR3 residues: CATLPGLGYNEQFF. As DNA, the CDR3 is TGTGCCACCTTACCGGGACTGGGTTACAATGAGCAGTTCTTC.

This chain uses TRBV10-1 with TRBJ1-5; tentatively, D is TRBD1 (5 bases). The V gene lost 4 bases and the J gene lost 1 base, with 17 bases spanning the gap. The CDR3 is 17 residues long. The germline CDR1 and CDR2 sequences are WNHNN and SYGVQD (reference sequence). Written as DNA, the CDR3 is TGCGCCAGCAGTGGGGGGGAACCCAGAATAAGCAATCAGCCCCAGCATTTT. It yields the protein CASSGGEPRISNQPQHF.

The chain employs TRBV27 and TRBJ2-1, with D possibly being TRBD2 (6 bases). V lost 8 bases and J lost 4, with 18 bases in between. This CDR3 has 15 residues. CDR1 MNHEY and CDR2 SMNVEV come from the germline V gene (reference sequence). This CDR3 is CASQNRASVYNEQFF. The CDR3 DNA reads TGTGCCAGCCAAAACCGGGCTAGCGTATACAATGAGCAGTTCTTC.